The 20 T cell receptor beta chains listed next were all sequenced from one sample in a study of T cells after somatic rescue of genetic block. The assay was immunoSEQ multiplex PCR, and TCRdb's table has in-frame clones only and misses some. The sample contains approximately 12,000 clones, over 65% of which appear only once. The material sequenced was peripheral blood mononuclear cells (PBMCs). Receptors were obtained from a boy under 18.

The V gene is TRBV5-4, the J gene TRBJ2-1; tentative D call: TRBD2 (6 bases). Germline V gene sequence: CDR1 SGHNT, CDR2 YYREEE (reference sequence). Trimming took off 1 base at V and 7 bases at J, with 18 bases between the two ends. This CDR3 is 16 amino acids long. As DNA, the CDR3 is TGTGCCAGCAGCTTGAGTCCGGGAGTTTGGTCTAATGAGCAGTTCTTC. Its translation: CASSLSPGVWSNEQFF.

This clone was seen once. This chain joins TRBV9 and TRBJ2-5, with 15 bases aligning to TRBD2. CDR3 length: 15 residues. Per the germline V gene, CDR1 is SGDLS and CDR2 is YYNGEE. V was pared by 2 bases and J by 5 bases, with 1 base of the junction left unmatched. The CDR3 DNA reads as TGTGCCAGCAGCGTCGGGACTAGCGGGAGGGAGACCCAGTACTTC. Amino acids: CASSVGTSGRETQYF.

The CDR3 bases are TGTGCCTGGAGCGTGACAGGGTATGGCTACACCTTC. This translates into CAWSVTGYGYTF. The J gene is TRBJ1-2, the V gene TRBV30, with 7 positions matching TRBD1. Germline CDR1 is GTSNPN and CDR2 is SVGIG (reference sequence). The CDR3 spans 12 residues. Trimming removed 3 bases from V and 5 bases from J; junction bases left unmatched: 3.

The CDR3 nucleotides are TGTGCCAGCGGGAGTCTAGGGAACACCGGGGAGCTGTTTTTT. It specifies CASGSLGNTGELFF. The gene calls are TRBV5-4 and TRBJ2-2; possible D gene TRBD2, 5 bases. V was shortened by 7 bases and J by 1 base, with 11 bases between the two germline ends. The CDR3 is 14 amino acids. Per the germline V gene, CDR1 is SGHNT and CDR2 is YYREEE (reference sequence).

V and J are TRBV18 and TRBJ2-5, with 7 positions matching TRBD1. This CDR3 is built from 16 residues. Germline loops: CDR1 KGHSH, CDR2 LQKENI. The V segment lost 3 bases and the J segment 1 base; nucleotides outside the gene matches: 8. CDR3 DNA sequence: TGTGCCAGCTCACCCCGACAGGGCTTTCTCCAAGAGACCCAGTACTTC. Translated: CASSPRQGFLQETQYF. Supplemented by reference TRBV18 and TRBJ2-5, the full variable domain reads NAGVMQNPRHLVRRRGQEARLRCSPMKGHSHVYWYRQLPEEGLKFMVYLQKENIIDESGMPKERFSAEFPKEGPSILRIQQVVRGDSAAYFCASSPRQGFLQETQYFGPGTRLLVL.

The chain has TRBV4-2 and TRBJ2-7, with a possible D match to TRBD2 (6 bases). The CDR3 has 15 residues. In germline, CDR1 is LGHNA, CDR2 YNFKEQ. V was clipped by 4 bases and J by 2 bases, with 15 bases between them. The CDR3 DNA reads TGTGCCAGCAGCCCCGCCCGGGGGACGACCTACGAGCAGTACTTC. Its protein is CASSPARGTTYEQYF.

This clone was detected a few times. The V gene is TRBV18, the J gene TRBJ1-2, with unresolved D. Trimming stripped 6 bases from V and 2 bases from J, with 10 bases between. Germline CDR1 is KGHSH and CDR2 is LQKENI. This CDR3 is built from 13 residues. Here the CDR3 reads CASSPIVNYGYTF. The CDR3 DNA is TGTGCCAGCTCCCCTATCGTAAACTATGGCTACACCTTC.

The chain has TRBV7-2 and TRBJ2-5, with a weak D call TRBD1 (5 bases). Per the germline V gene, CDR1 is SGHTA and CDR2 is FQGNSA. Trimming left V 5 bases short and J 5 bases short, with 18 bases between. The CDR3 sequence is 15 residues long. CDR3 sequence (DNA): TGTGCCAGCAGCCCAGGGCCTGGGAAGCACGAGACCCAGTACTTC. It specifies CASSPGPGKHETQYF.

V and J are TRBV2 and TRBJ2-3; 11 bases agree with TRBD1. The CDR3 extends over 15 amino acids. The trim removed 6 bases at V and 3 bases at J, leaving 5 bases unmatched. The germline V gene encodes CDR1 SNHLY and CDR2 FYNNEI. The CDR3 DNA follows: TGTGCCAGCAGGTCTGGGACAGGGGGGACAGATACGCAGTATTTT. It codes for CASRSGTGGTDTQYF.

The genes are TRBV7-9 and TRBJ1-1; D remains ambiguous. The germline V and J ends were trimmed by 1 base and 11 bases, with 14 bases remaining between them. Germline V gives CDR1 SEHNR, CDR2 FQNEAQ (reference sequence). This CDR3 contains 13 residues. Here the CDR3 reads CASSLEVLREAFF. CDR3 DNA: TGTGCCAGCAGCTTAGAAGTGTTAAGGGAGGCTTTCTTT.

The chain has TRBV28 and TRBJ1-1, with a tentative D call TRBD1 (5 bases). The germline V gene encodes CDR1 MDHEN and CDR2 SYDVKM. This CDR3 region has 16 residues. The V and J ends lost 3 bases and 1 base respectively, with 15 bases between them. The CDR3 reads CASSLSLGGGNTEAFF. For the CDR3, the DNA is TGTGCCAGCAGTTTGAGTTTGGGGGGAGGGAACACTGAAGCTTTCTTT.

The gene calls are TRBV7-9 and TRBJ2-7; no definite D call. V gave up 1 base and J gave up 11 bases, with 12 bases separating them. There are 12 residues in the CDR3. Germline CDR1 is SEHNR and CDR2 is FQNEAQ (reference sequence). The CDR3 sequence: CASSLGTPWEYF. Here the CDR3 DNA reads TGTGCCAGCAGCTTAGGAACCCCCTGGGAGTACTTC.

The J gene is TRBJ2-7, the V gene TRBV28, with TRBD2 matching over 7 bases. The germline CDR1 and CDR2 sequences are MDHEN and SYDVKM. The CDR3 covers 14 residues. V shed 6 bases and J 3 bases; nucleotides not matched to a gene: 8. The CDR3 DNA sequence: TGTGCCAGCAGCCTTCACGGGGGGAGCTACGAGCAGTACTTC. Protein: CASSLHGGSYEQYF.

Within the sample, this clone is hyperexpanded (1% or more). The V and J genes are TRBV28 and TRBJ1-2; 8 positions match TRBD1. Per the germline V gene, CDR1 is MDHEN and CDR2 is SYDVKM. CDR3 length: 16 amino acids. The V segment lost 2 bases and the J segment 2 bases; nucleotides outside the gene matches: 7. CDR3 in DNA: TGTGCCAGCAGTTTAAACAGGGGGAATTGGAACTATGGCTACACCTTC. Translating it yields CASSLNRGNWNYGYTF.

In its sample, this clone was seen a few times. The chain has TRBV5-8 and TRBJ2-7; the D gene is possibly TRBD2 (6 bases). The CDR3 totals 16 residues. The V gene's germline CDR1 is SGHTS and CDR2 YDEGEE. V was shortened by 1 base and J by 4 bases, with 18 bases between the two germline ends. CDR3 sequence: CASSLSLGLEGYEQYF. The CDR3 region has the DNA TGTGCCAGCAGCTTGTCGTTGGGACTGGAAGGTTACGAGCAGTACTTC.

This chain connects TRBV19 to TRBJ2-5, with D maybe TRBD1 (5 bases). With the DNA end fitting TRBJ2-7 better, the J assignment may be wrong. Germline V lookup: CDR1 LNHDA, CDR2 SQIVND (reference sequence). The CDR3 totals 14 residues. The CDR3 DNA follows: TGTGCCAGTAGTCCGGACACTCCCCCCTACGAGCAGTACTTC. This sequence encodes CASSPDTPPYEQYF.

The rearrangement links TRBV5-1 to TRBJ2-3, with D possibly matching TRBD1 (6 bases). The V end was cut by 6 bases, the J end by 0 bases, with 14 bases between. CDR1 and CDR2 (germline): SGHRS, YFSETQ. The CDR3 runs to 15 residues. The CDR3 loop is CASTQGPRSTDTQYF. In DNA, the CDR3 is TGCGCCAGCACACAGGGCCCGCGTAGCACAGATACGCAGTATTTT.

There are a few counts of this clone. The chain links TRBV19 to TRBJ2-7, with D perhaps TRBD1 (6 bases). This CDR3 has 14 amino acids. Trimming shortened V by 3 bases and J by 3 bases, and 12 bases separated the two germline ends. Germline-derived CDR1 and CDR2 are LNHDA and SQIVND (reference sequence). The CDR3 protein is CASSMGQGSYEQYF. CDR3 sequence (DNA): TGTGCCAGTAGTATGGGGCAGGGGAGCTACGAGCAGTACTTC.

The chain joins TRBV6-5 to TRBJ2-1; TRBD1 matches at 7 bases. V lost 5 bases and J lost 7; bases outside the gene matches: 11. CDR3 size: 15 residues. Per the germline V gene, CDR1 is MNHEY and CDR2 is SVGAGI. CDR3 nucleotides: TGTGCCAGCAGTGTTTTGGCAGGGGGTTCGAATGAGCAGTTCTTC. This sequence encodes CASSVLAGGSNEQFF.

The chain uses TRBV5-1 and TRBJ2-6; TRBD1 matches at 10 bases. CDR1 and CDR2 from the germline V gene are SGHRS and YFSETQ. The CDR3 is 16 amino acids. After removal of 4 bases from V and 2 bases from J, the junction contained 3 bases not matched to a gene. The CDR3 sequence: CASSPGQGAGANVLTF. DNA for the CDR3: TGCGCCAGCAGCCCAGGACAGGGGGCTGGGGCCAACGTCCTGACTTTC.